Presented here are 17 T cell receptor beta chains from one specimen sequenced in a study of lymphopenia after photon versus proton radiotherapy. Sequenced by immunoSEQ multiplex PCR; TCRdb stores in-frame clones only, minus some. In the table there are about 26,000 clones, less than 90% of which are singletons. The sequencing here drew on peripheral blood, taken from a patient treated with photon-based radiotherapy. These receptors were collected from a woman between 45 and 60 years old with pancreatic cancer.

The chain carries TRBV10-3 and TRBJ2-1; D gene uncertain. Per germline, CDR1 ENHRY and CDR2 SYGVKD. The V end was cut by 0 bases, the J end by 8 bases, with 11 bases between. The CDR3 has 14 residues. CDR3 sequence (DNA): TGTGCCATCAGTGAGTCACACATAGCCCATGAGCAGTTCTTC. Encoded protein: CAISESHIAHEQFF.

This rearrangement joins TRBV9 to TRBJ1-1; 10 positions agree with TRBD1. This CDR3 comprises 15 residues. Germline CDR1 reads SGDLS; CDR2 reads YYNGEE. V gave up 4 bases and J gave up 0 bases; unmatched junction bases: 3. The CDR3, as DNA: TGTGCCAGCAGCAGAGACAGGGGGCTGAACACTGAAGCTTTCTTT. Its translation is CASSRDRGLNTEAFF.

This chain joins TRBV7-2 and TRBJ2-3; D uncertain. Germline CDR1 SGHTA, CDR2 FQGNSA. The CDR3 is 14 amino acids. V was cut by 2 bases and J by 1 base, with 7 bases left in between. Written as DNA, the CDR3 is TGTGCCAGCAGCTTAAGGAGAGGCACAGATACGCAGTATTTT. Its protein product is CASSLRRGTDTQYF.

The chain uses TRBV7-3 and TRBJ1-1; maybe TRBD1 (5 bases). The CDR3 sequence is 13 residues long. The germline V and J ends were trimmed by 5 bases and 0 bases, with 7 bases remaining between them. Per germline, CDR1 SGHTA and CDR2 FQGTGA. The CDR3 bases are TGTGCCAGCAGCCGGGACCTGAACACTGAAGCTTTCTTT. Translated: CASSRDLNTEAFF.

V and J are TRBV6-1 and TRBJ2-5; unclear D gene. With 6 bases removed from V and 1 base from J, the gap between germline ends came to 12 bases. The CDR3 sequence is 14 residues long. Germline V CDR1 and CDR2: MNHNS, SASEGT. In DNA form, the CDR3 reads TGTGCCAGCAGCCCTAGACAAAGCCAAGAGACCCAGTACTTC. It specifies CASSPRQSQETQYF.

This chain links TRBV28 with TRBJ2-3, with D possibly matching TRBD2 (6 bases). The length of the CDR3 is 19 residues. Trimming stripped 3 bases from V and 2 bases from J, with 24 bases between. Germline CDR1 MDHEN, CDR2 SYDVKM. CDR3: CASSFFPDLAAGITDTQYF. DNA of the CDR3: TGTGCCAGCAGTTTTTTTCCTGACCTTGCGGCGGGAATCACAGATACGCAGTATTTT.

This clone was counted between two and nine times. Other DNA sequences in this specimen translate into the identical CDR3. The chain uses TRBV7-6 and TRBJ1-5; D ambiguous. The CDR3 consists of 14 residues. The germline V gene has CDR1 SGHVS and CDR2 FNYEAQ. V was trimmed by 2 bases and J by 5 bases, leaving 10 bases between them. DNA for the CDR3: TGTGCCAGCAGCTTAAGGCAGAACGATCAGCCCCAGCATTTT. Protein product: CASSLRQNDQPQHF.

This clone has a handful of counts. This chain links TRBV19 with TRBJ1-5; 10 bases align to TRBD1. Germline values: CDR1 LNHDA, CDR2 SQIVND (reference sequence). The J segment lost 1 base and the V segment lost 4 bases, leaving 4 bases of the junction unmatched. CDR3 length equals 16 residues. CDR3 in amino acids: CASSTGTGVSNQPQHF. CDR3 nucleotide sequence: TGTGCCAGTAGTACCGGGACAGGGGTGAGCAATCAGCCCCAGCATTTT.

This clone has just a few counts. This chain joins TRBV4-1 and TRBJ1-5; TRBD1 is a possible D gene (6 bases). Germline assignment: CDR1 MGHRA and CDR2 YSYEKL. V lost 4 bases and J lost 1, with 11 bases in between. The CDR3 is made up of 15 amino acids. This CDR3 is CASSPEQGSNQPQHF. CDR3 DNA: TGCGCCAGCAGCCCCGAACAGGGAAGCAATCAGCCCCAGCATTTT.

The V gene is TRBV19, the J gene TRBJ2-2; the match to TRBD2 covers 10 bases. CDR1 LNHDA and CDR2 SQIVND come from the germline V gene (reference sequence). With 7 bases clipped from V and 6 bases from J, the junction kept 8 bases outside the gene matches. This CDR3 region has 15 residues. CDR3 sequence: CASKLGTSEAGELFF. The CDR3 DNA is TGTGCCAGTAAACTAGGGACTAGCGAGGCCGGGGAGCTGTTTTTT.

The V gene is TRBV27, the J gene TRBJ1-1; a possible D gene is TRBD1 (5 bases). Deletions cut 5 bases from V and 1 base from J, with 11 bases between. Germline CDR1 and CDR2: MNHEY and SMNVEV (reference sequence). The CDR3 covers 14 residues. Here the CDR3 DNA reads TGTGCCAGCAGTCCCGCCCAGGGGAACACTGAAGCTTTCTTT. Protein: CASSPAQGNTEAFF.

V usage is TRBV6-5 and J usage is TRBJ1-1; tentative D call: TRBD1 (5 bases). Looked up from germline, CDR1 is MNHEY and CDR2 is SVGAGI. V gave up 4 bases and J gave up 1 base, with 16 bases separating them. This CDR3 is 16 amino acids long. The CDR3 coding sequence is TGTGCCAGCAGTTGGGGTCATCTGACAGCGAACACTGAAGCTTTCTTT. As protein: CASSWGHLTANTEAFF.

This clone was seen a single time. In DNA, the CDR3 is TGTGCCAGCAGTTTATCCGGGACAGGGAAGACCTACGAGCAGTACTTC. Protein: CASSLSGTGKTYEQYF. The rearrangement uses TRBV28 and TRBJ2-7, with TRBD1 matching 9 bases. The junction had 6 bases not matched to a gene; V was cut back by 1 base and J by 2 bases. Germline values: CDR1 MDHEN, CDR2 SYDVKM. This CDR3 comprises 16 residues.

The CDR3 nucleotides are TGTGCTAGTGGCGCGGGGAGCAGCACTGAAGCTTTCTTT. Translating gives CASGAGSSTEAFF. This chain links TRBV12-5 with TRBJ1-1; D unclear. Germline assignment: CDR1 LGHNT and CDR2 FRNRAP. The CDR3 runs to 13 residues. Between the trimmed V and J ends, which lost 6 bases and 4 bases, there was a span of 12 bases.

The V call is TRBV5-1, the J call TRBJ2-1; either TRBD1 or TRBD2 may fit D (5 bases each). The V gene's germline CDR1 is SGHRS and CDR2 YFSETQ. V lost 2 bases, J lost 7 bases, and 13 bases lay in between. The CDR3 length is 14 residues. CDR3 loop: CASSLLLGVNEQFF. The CDR3 region has the DNA TGCGCCAGCAGCTTACTCCTGGGGGTAAATGAGCAGTTCTTC. The complete variable domain, with remaining parts taken from reference TRBV5-1 and TRBJ2-1, reads KAGVTQTPRYLIKTRGQQVTLSCSPISGHRSVSWYQQTPGQGLQFLFEYFSETQRNKGNFPGRFSGRQFSNSRSEMNVSTLELGDSALYLCASSLLLGVNEQFFGPGTRLTVL.

The chain employs TRBV29-1 and TRBJ2-7; 9 bases are shared with TRBD1. Looked up from germline, CDR1 is SQVTM and CDR2 is ANQGSEA. With V trimmed by 3 bases and J by 4 bases, 10 bases remained unmatched. This CDR3 has 15 residues. In DNA, the CDR3 is TGCAGCGTTGAGGAACCTGGGACAGGGAGGTACGAGCAGTACTTC. It is translated as CSVEEPGTGRYEQYF.

The V call is TRBV9, the J call TRBJ2-5; maybe TRBD1 (6 bases). This CDR3 contains 13 residues. Trimming removed 7 bases from V and 0 bases from J, with 10 bases in between. From germline, CDR1 is SGDLS and CDR2 YYNGEE. The CDR3 nucleotides are TGTGCCAGCGGTGACAGGTACCAAGAGACCCAGTACTTC. Translated: CASGDRYQETQYF. Supplemented by reference TRBV9 and TRBJ2-5, the full variable domain reads DSGVTQTPKHLITATGQRVTLRCSPRSGDLSVYWYQQSLDQGLQFLIQYYNGEERAKGNILERFSAQQFPDLHSELNLSSLELGDSALYFCASGDRYQETQYFGPGTRLLVL.